This T cell receptor (beta chain) was sequenced for a study of beta chain features in type 1 diabetes. Overall study: Healthy donors, compared against patients, showed similar age, gender and cell yields.

The authors reverse transcribed all of the isolated RNA, so sequencing captured expressed TCRB transcripts. Clones were sequenced by immunoSEQ multiplex PCR, and TCRdb holds only the in-frame ones, with some missing. There are 500,000 to 850,000 clones in the sample; around an eighth occur only once, and around 0.04% lies in the top ten. Turning to this clone: The antigen is unknown.

Overall study results and limits: Whether HLA type influences TCRB rearrangement remained unresolved here. VDJ junctions sequenced from type 1 diabetes patients showed fewer insertions and more deletions. Naive, central memory and Treg TCRB repertoires appeared more alike in patients than in healthy donors. All four CD4+ subsets of Type 1 diabetes patients contained TCRB CDR3s that were moderately but significantly shorter.

The TCR was taken from a man in his late teens or twenties with type 1 diabetes. The sequenced sample was naive CD4+ T cells from blood.

In nucleotides, the CDR3 is TGTGCCAGCAGCTCTGGGTTACGGAGGGGCCAAGAGACCCAGTACTTC. This sequence encodes CASSSGLRRGQETQYF. The chain links TRBV11-3 to TRBJ2-5; possibly TRBD2 for D (6 bases). There are 16 residues in the CDR3. Trimming removed 4 bases from V and 1 base from J, with 16 bases in between. From germline, CDR1 is SGHNT and CDR2 YENEEA.